The following is a TCR beta chain sequence with its context. Its specific antigen is unknown. No clone much larger than this one lies a single base away; base qualities are absent. These data are taken from a study of human T cells and chemical hapten exposure (dated by TCRdb to 2020 to 2023). Describing the broader study: For sensitization, 2% DPC in acetone was applied to a 2 cm by 2 cm area of upper inner arm skin. Throughout the study period of around 24 weeks, patients also received therapeutic DPC doses to the scalp every week. Patch testing on the upper back used Finn chambers containing 0.01% DPC, with scoring done after 6 days according to International Contact Dermatitis Research Group standards. The mostly female patient cohort included alopecia areata with under or over 50% scalp involvement, alopecia totalis and alopecia universalis. Libraries were pooled for sequencing, and per-sample TCR yields varied mainly because of small differences in library volumes within the pool. Peripheral blood TCR repertoire changes were tracked in vivo in alopecia patients during primary and secondary sensitization to the hapten diphenylcyclopropenone (DPC). Patient blood was sampled pre-sensitization (week 0) and at 2, 6 and about 24 weeks after DPC sensitization. For TCR sequencing, blood came from 25 to 35 alopecia patients at anywhere from one to four time points (pre-sensitization, 2, 6 and 24 weeks).

Summary of the overall study and its limitations: The number of PT1 expanded TCRs positively correlated with patch test score, significant at thresholds 8, 16 and 32 but not 4. After repeated subsampling, changes were observed in the strength of the expansion versus patch-test correlation and in the threshold at which the correlation became significant. Compared with pre-sensitization or healthy control sets, expanded TCRs formed significantly more large CDR3 similarity clusters, which is consistent with antigen-driven responses. Because all patients had alopecia, a presumed autoimmune disease, the immune response of the patients might differ from that of healthy individuals. The number of TCRs above 1 in 1000 frequency did not change with DPC sensitization; there was no evidence of global repertoire structure alterations.

The CDR3 runs 17 residues from the cysteine to the phenylalanine. The read is trimmed to its CDR3 DNA, 51 bases read in frame from base 1. V was cut back by 0 bases and J by 2 bases, leaving a gap of 14 bases between them. CDR1 and CDR2 (SGHAT, FQNNGV) derive from the germline V gene. In the paper's terms, the time point label means: patch test 3, about 24 weeks after DPC sensitization. In light of the paper, this sample's treatment or condition label describes: therapeutic diphenylcyclopropenone sensitization with weekly scalp DPC. At each patch-test visit, blood was drawn before the patch test was applied. Patients were eligible if aged 18 to 70, diagnosed with alopecia and judged suitable for DPC therapy, and pregnant patients were excluded. Total RNA was extracted from unfractionated whole blood collected in Tempus Blood RNA tubes. Libraries were constructed by RACE. Reads for this sample came from a NextSeq 500. During library preparation, unique molecular identifiers were attached to individual cDNA molecules so that TCRs could be counted quantitatively and reproducibly. From each blood RNA sample, both TCR alpha and TCR beta chains were sequenced. The original methods were these. A median of about 89,000 TCRs per sample was observed, with a range of about 20,000 to 750,000. V, J and CDR3 annotation of the TCR reads was performed with the Decombinator software suite. To make PS versus PT1 abundance plots, every sample was subsampled to the same number of TCRs (28,000). TCRs were defined as expanded if absent before sensitization and observed at least eight times at the 2-week time point. TCRdb itself trimmed the public reads at Q25 with fastp, ran MiXCR and retained productive beta chains. A single entry per CDR3 protein holds the most common genes and DNA from its merged rows. What appears here as the V and J calls and clone size reflects TCRdb's work, not the paper's. A total of 130,000 or so distinct CDR3 sequences appear in this sample, about 11% of them only once. The ten biggest clones cover 2% to 2.5% of the sample.

The receptor was isolated from a woman aged 50 to 65 with alopecia areata. Some clones in this sample may be carry-over from other donors' samples. Recombination joined TRBV11-2 with TRBJ2-1, with no reliable assignment of the D segment. The sequencing here drew on whole blood, taken in connection with sensitization to the hapten diphenylcyclopropenone (DPC). The nucleotide sequence is TGTGCCAGCAGCTTAGACCCCGGTGGAGAGGCCTACAATGAGCAGTTCTTC. Translated, it reads CASSLDPGGEAYNEQFF.